What follows describes a single T cell receptor beta chain. The antigen remains unidentified. Just one base apart from a much larger clone, this may be a read error. The record originates from a study of T cell repertoires in cytomegalovirus infection. The overall study: CMV epitopes that were recently identified and HLA-C-restricted were used alongside well-studied HLA-B-restricted ones. It can be stated that public TCR beta signatures indicated CMV infection as well as a matching HLA type.

TCRdb analysed the reads with MiXCR anew, one entry per CDR3 protein. The sample consists of 650,000 to 900,000 distinct CDR3 sequences, approximately 30% of them appearing once. The CDR3 has 15 amino acids. Per the germline V gene, CDR1 is SGDLS and CDR2 is YYNGEE. The J segment lost 2 bases and the V segment lost 2 bases, leaving 3 bases of the junction unmatched. Study-level points and caveats: Summed frequency of shared TCR beta families picked out CMV carriers who also had the relevant HLA. HLA-C-restricted CMV clonotypes gave the most frequent clonotype in two of eight donors.

The receptor comes from a human donor in good health (CMV status not recorded). Some clones in this sample may be carry-over from other donors' samples. The material was cultured CD8+ T cells from PBMCs, obtained from culture after CMV antigen stimulation. The J gene is TRBJ2-7, the V gene TRBV9, with 11 bases identical to TRBD1. The CDR3 nucleotides read TGTGCCAGCAGCGTCGGGACAGGGGGAACCTACGAGCAGTACTTC. Translated, it gives CASSVGTGGTYEQYF.